The clone carrying this T cell receptor (beta chain) was seen a few times. The antigen is unknown. Per the germline V gene, CDR1 is MNHNS and CDR2 is SASEGT. This CDR3 contains 15 residues. The trim removed 6 bases at V and 0 bases at J, leaving 3 bases unmatched. The source of the sample is a study of cytomegalovirus exposure and HLA in healthy donors. As for the study in general: Of several hundred genotyped donors, 70% to 85% clustered with self-reported Caucasian donors. Findings and caveats of the study: Follow-up analysis found HLA locus-dependent TCR association rates, highest for DRB1 and lowest for HLA-C.

Primers included in the PCR were 60 Vbeta and 13 Jbeta primers. TCRdb's table, derived via immunoSEQ multiplex PCR, lists solely in-frame clones and lacks some. The sample has about 130,000 clones; roughly three quarters are singletons. The chain couples TRBV6-1 to TRBJ2-1; 9 bases align to TRBD2. Material: PBMCs. The clonotype originates from a man aged 30-40 years in good health and CMV-seropositive. The DNA for the CDR3 is TGTGCCAGCAGGGGTAGCGGGAGCTCCTACAATGAGCAGTTCTTC. Translating it yields CASRGSGSSYNEQFF.